This T cell receptor beta chain was recorded in a study of blood T cell repertoires in COVID-19. For the study at large: Italy, Spain and the United States were the sources of the convalescent and acute COVID-19 samples.

Using immunoSEQ multiplex PCR, the repertoire was profiled, and TCRdb retains in-frame clones only, with some absent. The sample contains 100,000 or so clones, roughly 92% of which appear only once. Germline-derived CDR1 and CDR2 are MGHRA and YSYEKL. Trimming stripped 0 bases from V and 1 base from J, with 5 bases between. There are 14 residues in the CDR3. This rearrangement joins TRBV4-1 to TRBJ2-3; D is unresolved. Sequenced sample: peripheral blood. The clonotype was recovered from a woman aged 45-60 years with COVID-19, enrolled during active disease. CDR3 amino acids: CASSQDIGTDTQYF. CDR3 coding DNA: TGCGCCAGCAGCCAAGATATCGGCACAGATACGCAGTATTTT.